One and the same sample provided the 17 T cell receptor beta chains below, sequenced in a study of blood T cells in healthy people across ages. The authors ran a second PCR of about 7 to 11 cycles using a sample-barcoded 5' primer and a J-beta primer mix. TCRdb re-called the 5' RACE reads through MiXCR, storing one row per CDR3 protein. The sample has around 400,000 distinct CDR3 sequences; over 45% are singletons. The sequencing input was blood. All receptors derive from a man in his 60s in good health.

This clonotype was counted between two and nine times. The chain uses TRBV18 and TRBJ2-4; D unresolved. The end of the DNA aligns better with TRBJ2-7, so the J call may be wrong. The CDR3 is made up of 15 amino acids. Germline assignment: CDR1 KGHSH and CDR2 LQKENI. CDR3 DNA: TGTGCCAGCTCACCCCGAGACAAAGTATCCCTCGAGCAGTACTTC. Translated, it gives CASSPRDKVSLEQYF.

The chain uses TRBV4-2 and TRBJ2-7; 9 nucleotides line up with TRBD2. Unmatched junction bases numbered 4, after V lost 1 base and J lost 0 bases. Germline loops: CDR1 LGHNA, CDR2 YNFKEQ. This CDR3 contains 16 residues. CDR3 nucleotides: TGTGCCAGCAGCCAAGTGGTAGCGGGGGCCTCCTACGAGCAGTACTTC. Its translation: CASSQVVAGASYEQYF.

The rearrangement uses TRBV6-2 or TRBV6-3 and TRBJ2-7; the D gene is possibly TRBD2 (5 bases). V gave up 2 bases and J gave up 2 bases, with 13 bases separating them. Germline CDR1 and CDR2: MNHEY and SVGEGT. The CDR3 sequence is 15 residues long. The CDR3 bases are TGTGCCAGCAGTTACGCTACTAGTGCAACCTACGAGCAGTACTTC. Amino acid sequence: CASSYATSATYEQYF.

This clonotype has only a few counts. CDR3 region: CASTVERTNNEQYF. CDR3 DNA sequence: TGTGCCAGCACGGTGGAGCGGACAAACAATGAGCAGTACTTC. The rearrangement links TRBV28 to TRBJ2-5; D may match TRBD1 or TRBD2 (5 bases each). The V gene's germline CDR1 is MDHEN and CDR2 SYDVKM. The CDR3 covers 14 residues. V lost 7 bases, J lost 11 bases, and 23 bases lay in between. Full variable domain (outside the CDR3, taken from reference TRBV28 and TRBJ2-5): DVKVTQSSRYLVKRTGEKVFLECVQDMDHENMFWYRQDPGLGLRLIYFSYDVKMKEKGDIPEGYSVSREKKERFSLILESASTNQTSMYLCASTVERTNNEQYFGPGTRLLVL.

The gene calls are TRBV7-9 and TRBJ2-5; 7 bases agree with TRBD2. With V trimmed by 2 bases and J by 2 bases, 5 bases remained unmatched. This CDR3 is built from 15 residues. CDR1 SEHNR and CDR2 FQNEAQ come from the germline V gene (reference sequence). The CDR3 sequence: CASSLSLAAQETQYF. In DNA, the CDR3 is TGTGCCAGCAGCTTATCCCTAGCGGCTCAAGAGACCCAGTACTTC.

V is TRBV10-3 and J is TRBJ2-5, with D possibly matching TRBD2 (6 bases). Germline CDR1 ENHRY, CDR2 SYGVKD. The CDR3 extends over 17 amino acids. Deletions cut 8 bases from V and 11 bases from J, with 33 bases between. The DNA for the CDR3 is TGTGCCATCCTGTCCGCCGTCGCTAACGGGAGAGGCGATGAGCAGTACTTC. It encodes CAILSAVANGRGDEQYF.

The rearrangement joins TRBV5-1 to TRBJ2-5; D is perhaps TRBD1 (6 bases). There are 17 residues in the CDR3. Germline V lookup: CDR1 SGHRS, CDR2 YFSETQ. V lost 4 bases and J lost 3, with 22 bases in between. The CDR3 here is CASSPYRELKRKETQYF. Written as DNA, the CDR3 is TGCGCCAGCAGCCCGTACAGGGAATTGAAGAGGAAAGAGACCCAGTACTTC.

Only a few counts were recorded for this clonotype. The chain uses TRBV7-9 and TRBJ2-1, with a tentative D call TRBD1 (6 bases). Trimming took off 1 base at V and 8 bases at J, with 24 bases between the two ends. CDR1 and CDR2 (germline): SEHNR, FQNEAQ (reference sequence). The CDR3 extends over 18 amino acids. CDR3 amino acids: CASSLVPLVLQGRDEQFF. CDR3 DNA sequence: TGTGCCAGCAGCTTAGTTCCTTTGGTCCTACAGGGCAGGGATGAGCAGTTCTTC.

This clonotype was seen only a few times. J is TRBJ2-3 and V is TRBV9; D remains ambiguous. The V end was cut by 0 bases, the J end by 4 bases, with 9 bases between. The CDR3 has 14 residues. Per the germline V gene, CDR1 is SGDLS and CDR2 is YYNGEE. Here the CDR3 reads CASSVDLNSDTQYF. The CDR3 coding sequence is TGTGCCAGCAGCGTAGACCTGAATTCAGATACGCAGTATTTT.

A few counts support this clonotype. The CDR3: CASSPAAYEQYF. As DNA, the CDR3 is TGTGCCAGCAGCCCCGCAGCCTACGAGCAGTACTTC. The chain couples TRBV6-2 or TRBV6-3 to TRBJ2-7; D is unresolved. Trimming shortened V by 6 bases and J by 2 bases, and 8 bases separated the two germline ends. CDR3 size: 12 residues. Germline V gene data show CDR1 as MNHEY and CDR2 as SVGEGT.

The chain couples TRBV5-4 to TRBJ2-7, with 8 bases aligning to TRBD1. Germline V lookup: CDR1 SGHNT, CDR2 YYREEE (reference sequence). After removal of 4 bases from V and 6 bases from J, the junction contained 9 bases not matched to a gene. The CDR3 has 14 residues. The DNA of the CDR3 is TGTGCCAGCAGCATACCGACAGGGGTGGGCGAGCAGTACTTC. The encoded protein is CASSIPTGVGEQYF.

As concerns this clonotype: A read error is possible here, since a much larger clone lies one base away. The genes are TRBV29-1 and TRBJ2-1; possible D gene TRBD2, 6 bases. CDR1 is SQVTM, CDR2 ANQGSEA, per germline. The V and J ends lost 2 bases and 13 bases respectively, with 18 bases between them. This CDR3 has 13 residues. The CDR3 here is CSVEWKGTGTQFF. The DNA for the CDR3 is TGCAGCGTTGAATGGAAGGGGACTGGGACCCAGTTCTTC.

With regard to this clonotype: The junction departs from the called germline gene at one end, perhaps through a read error. The gene calls are TRBV15 and TRBJ2-7; D unclear. The J call may be incorrect, as the DNA end agrees better with TRBJ2-5. Per the germline V gene, CDR1 is LNHNV and CDR2 is YYDKDF (reference sequence). This CDR3 is 13 amino acids long. The CDR3, as DNA: TGTGCCACCAACAGAGATCGTTTCGAGACCCAGTACTTC. Protein product: CATNRDRFETQYF.

The chain is built from TRBV11-1 and TRBJ2-3; 8 positions agree with TRBD1. This CDR3 spans 17 amino acids. Germline CDR1 reads SGHAT; CDR2 reads FQDESV (reference sequence). Germline trimming cut 7 bases from V and 2 bases from J; bases unmatched to any gene: 14. The chain's CDR3 is CASTRTGLSPFTDTQYF. The DNA of the CDR3 is TGTGCCAGCACCCGGACAGGGCTAAGCCCCTTCACAGATACGCAGTATTTT.

The table lists this clonotype with a few counts. The chain uses TRBV6-6 and TRBJ2-4; D is undetermined. The germline CDR1 and CDR2 sequences are MNHNY and SVGAGI (reference sequence). V gave up 11 bases and J gave up 5 bases, with 19 bases separating them. The CDR3 runs to 14 residues. Written as DNA, the CDR3 is TGTGCCGTACCTGAGAAGACTGTCGAAAACATTCAGTACTTC. Its protein product is CAVPEKTVENIQYF.

The gene calls are TRBV7-2 and TRBJ2-5; no firm D call. CDR1 is SGHTA, CDR2 FQGNSA, per germline. V dropped 1 base and J dropped 0 bases, with 3 bases sitting between them. The CDR3 runs to 13 residues. CDR3 nucleotide sequence: TGTGCCAGCAGCTTAGTACACCAAGAGACCCAGTACTTC. Amino acid sequence: CASSLVHQETQYF.

This chain joins TRBV20-1 and TRBJ2-4; 9 positions match TRBD1. CDR3 length equals 13 residues. Germline CDR1 and CDR2: DFQATT and SNEGSKA (reference sequence). Trimming cost V 6 bases and J 6 bases; bases outside gene matches: 6. CDR3 region: CSALQDRGNIQYF. CDR3 DNA: TGCAGTGCCCTTCAGGACAGGGGAAACATTCAGTACTTC.